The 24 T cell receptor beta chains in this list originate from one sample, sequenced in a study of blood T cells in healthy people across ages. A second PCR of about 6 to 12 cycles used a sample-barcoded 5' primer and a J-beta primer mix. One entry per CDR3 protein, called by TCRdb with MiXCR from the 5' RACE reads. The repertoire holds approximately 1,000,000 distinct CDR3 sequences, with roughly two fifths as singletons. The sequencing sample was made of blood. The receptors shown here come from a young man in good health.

CDR3 DNA sequence: TGTGCCAGCAGCTCCGGGAGGGTTGGCAATCAGCCCCAGCATTTT. This sequence encodes CASSSGRVGNQPQHF. The chain joins TRBV7-9 to TRBJ1-5; D gene unclear. Trimming took 4 bases from V and 2 from J, leaving 12 bases between them. This CDR3 contains 15 residues. Germline V gene data show CDR1 as SEHNR and CDR2 as FQNEAQ (reference sequence).

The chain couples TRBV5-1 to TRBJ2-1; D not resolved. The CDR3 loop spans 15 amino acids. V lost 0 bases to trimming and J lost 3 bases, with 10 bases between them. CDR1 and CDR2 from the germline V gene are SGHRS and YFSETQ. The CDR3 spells CASSLEGSYYNEQFF. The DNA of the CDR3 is TGCGCCAGCAGCTTGGAAGGCAGTTACTACAATGAGCAGTTCTTC.

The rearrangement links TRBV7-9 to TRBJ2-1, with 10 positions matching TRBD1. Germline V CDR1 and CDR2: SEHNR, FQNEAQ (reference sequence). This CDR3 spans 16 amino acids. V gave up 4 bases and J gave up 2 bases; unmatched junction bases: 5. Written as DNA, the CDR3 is TGTGCCAGCAGCTCGGGGGGACAGGGGCCCTACAATGAGCAGTTCTTC. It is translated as CASSSGGQGPYNEQFF.

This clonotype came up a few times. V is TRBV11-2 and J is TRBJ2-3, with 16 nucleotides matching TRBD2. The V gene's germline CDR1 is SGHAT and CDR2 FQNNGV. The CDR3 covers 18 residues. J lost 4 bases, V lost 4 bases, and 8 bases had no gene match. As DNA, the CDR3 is TGTGCCAGCAGCTCCCTGGGACTAGCGGGGGGGCCGGCAGATACGCAGTATTTT. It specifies CASSSLGLAGGPADTQYF.

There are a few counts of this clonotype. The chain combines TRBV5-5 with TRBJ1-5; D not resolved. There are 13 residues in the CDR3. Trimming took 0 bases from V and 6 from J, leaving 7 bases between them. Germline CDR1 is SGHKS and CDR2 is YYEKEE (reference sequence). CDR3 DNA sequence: TGTGCCAGCAGCTTGGCCTACGGTCAGCCCCAGCATTTT. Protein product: CASSLAYGQPQHF.

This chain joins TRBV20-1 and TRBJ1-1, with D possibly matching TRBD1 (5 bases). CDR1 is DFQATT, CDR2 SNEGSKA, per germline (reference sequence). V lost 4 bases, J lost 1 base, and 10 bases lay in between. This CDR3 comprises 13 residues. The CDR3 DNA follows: TGCAGTGCTATAATCGGGGGGAACACTGAAGCTTTCTTT. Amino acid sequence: CSAIIGGNTEAFF.

CDR3 residues: CASSYYRVKNTEAFF. Written as DNA, the CDR3 is TGTGCCAGCAGTTATTATCGGGTAAAGAACACTGAAGCTTTCTTT. This chain links TRBV6-5 with TRBJ1-1; D gene unclear. CDR1 MNHEY and CDR2 SVGAGI come from the germline V gene. This CDR3 spans 15 amino acids. Trimming took 3 bases from V and 1 from J, leaving 12 bases between them.

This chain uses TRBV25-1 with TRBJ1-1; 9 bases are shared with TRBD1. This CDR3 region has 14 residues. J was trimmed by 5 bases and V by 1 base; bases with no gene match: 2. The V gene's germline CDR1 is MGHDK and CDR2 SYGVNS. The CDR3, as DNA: TGTGCCAGCAGTGAATGGGGGACAGGGACTGAAGCTTTCTTT. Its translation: CASSEWGTGTEAFF.

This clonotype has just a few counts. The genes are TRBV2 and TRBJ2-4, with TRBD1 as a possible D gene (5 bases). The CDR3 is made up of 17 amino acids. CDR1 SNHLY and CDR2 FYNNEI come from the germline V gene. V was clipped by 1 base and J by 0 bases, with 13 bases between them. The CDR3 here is CASSEGKGALAKNIQYF. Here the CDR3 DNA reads TGTGCCAGCAGTGAAGGAAAAGGGGCTCTAGCCAAAAACATTCAGTACTTC.

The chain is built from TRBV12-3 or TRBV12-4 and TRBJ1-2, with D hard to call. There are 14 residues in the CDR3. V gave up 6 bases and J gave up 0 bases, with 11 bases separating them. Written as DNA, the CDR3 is TGTGCCAGCAGGGATCGGACGGCTAACTATGGCTACACCTTC. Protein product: CASRDRTANYGYTF.

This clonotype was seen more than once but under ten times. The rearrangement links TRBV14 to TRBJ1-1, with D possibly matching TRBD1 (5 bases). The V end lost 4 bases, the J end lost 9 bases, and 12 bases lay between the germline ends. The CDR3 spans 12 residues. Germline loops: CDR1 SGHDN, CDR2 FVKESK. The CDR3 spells CASSRGAGKAFF. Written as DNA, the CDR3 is TGTGCCAGCAGCCGAGGGGCAGGGAAAGCTTTCTTT.

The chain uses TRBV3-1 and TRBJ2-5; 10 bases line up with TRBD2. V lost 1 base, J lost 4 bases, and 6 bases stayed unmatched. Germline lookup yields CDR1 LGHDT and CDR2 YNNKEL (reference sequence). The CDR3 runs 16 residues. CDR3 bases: TGTGCCAGCAGCCAAGTTGCTAGCGGGGGTAGAGAGACCCAGTACTTC. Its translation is CASSQVASGGRETQYF.

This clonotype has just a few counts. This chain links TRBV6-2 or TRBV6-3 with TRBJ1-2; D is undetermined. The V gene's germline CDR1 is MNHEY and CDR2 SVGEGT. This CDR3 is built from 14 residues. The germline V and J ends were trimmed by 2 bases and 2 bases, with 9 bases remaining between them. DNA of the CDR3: TGTGCCAGCAGTTACGTGGGCAGCAACTATGGCTACACCTTC. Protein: CASSYVGSNYGYTF.

The DNA of the CDR3 is TGTGCCAGCAGTGAATTCAGGAACACTGAAGCTTTCTTT. Its translation: CASSEFRNTEAFF. The J gene is TRBJ1-1, the V gene TRBV12-3 or TRBV12-4; D ambiguous. Trimming cost V 5 bases and J 1 base, with 8 bases left between them. This CDR3 comprises 13 residues.

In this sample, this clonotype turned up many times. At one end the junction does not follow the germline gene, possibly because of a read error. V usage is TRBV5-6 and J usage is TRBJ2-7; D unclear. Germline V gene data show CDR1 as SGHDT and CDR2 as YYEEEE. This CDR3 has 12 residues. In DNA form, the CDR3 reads TGCGCCAGCAGCTTGGTAGGGAACGAGCAGTACTTC. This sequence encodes CASSLVGNEQYF.

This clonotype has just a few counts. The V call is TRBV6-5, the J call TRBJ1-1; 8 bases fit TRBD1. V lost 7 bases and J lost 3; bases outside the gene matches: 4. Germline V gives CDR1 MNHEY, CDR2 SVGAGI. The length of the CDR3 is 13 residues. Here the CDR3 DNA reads TGTGCCAGCACCCAGGGGGCCTACACTGAAGCTTTCTTT. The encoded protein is CASTQGAYTEAFF.

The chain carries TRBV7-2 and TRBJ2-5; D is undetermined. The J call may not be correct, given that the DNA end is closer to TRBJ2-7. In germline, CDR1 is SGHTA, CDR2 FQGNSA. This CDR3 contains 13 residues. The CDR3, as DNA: TGTGCCAGCAGCTTCGCCGGGCTTTACGAGCAGTACTTC. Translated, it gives CASSFAGLYEQYF.

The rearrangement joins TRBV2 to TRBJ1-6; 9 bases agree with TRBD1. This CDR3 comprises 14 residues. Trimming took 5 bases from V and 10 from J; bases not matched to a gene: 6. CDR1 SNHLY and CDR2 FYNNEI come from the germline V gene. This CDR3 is CASSSTGGRSPLHF. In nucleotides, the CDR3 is TGTGCCAGCAGTTCGACAGGGGGAAGGTCACCCCTCCACTTT.

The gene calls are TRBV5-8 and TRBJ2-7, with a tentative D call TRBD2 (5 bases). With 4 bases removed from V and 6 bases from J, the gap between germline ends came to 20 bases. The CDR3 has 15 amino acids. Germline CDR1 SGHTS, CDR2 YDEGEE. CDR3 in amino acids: CASSEGGPSISEQYF. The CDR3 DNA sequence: TGTGCCAGCAGCGAGGGTGGGCCGTCAATCTCCGAGCAGTACTTC.

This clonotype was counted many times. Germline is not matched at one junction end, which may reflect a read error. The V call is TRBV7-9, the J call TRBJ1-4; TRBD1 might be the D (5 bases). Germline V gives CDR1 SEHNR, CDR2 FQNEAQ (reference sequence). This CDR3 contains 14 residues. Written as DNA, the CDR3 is TGCGCCAGCAGCCTCGGGACGGGGAATGAAAAACTGTTTTTT. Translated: CASSLGTGNEKLFF.

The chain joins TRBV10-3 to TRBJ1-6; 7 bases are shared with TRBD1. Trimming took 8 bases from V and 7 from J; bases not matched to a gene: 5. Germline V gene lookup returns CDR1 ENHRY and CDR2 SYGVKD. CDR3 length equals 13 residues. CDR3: CAIAGQPNSPLHF. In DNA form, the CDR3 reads TGTGCCATCGCGGGACAGCCAAATTCACCCCTCCACTTT.

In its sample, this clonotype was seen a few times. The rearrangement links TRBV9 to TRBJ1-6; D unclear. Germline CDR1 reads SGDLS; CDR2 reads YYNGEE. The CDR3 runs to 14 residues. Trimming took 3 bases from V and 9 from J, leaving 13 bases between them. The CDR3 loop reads CASSAGPIRSPLHF. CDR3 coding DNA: TGTGCCAGCAGCGCCGGGCCAATACGTTCACCCCTCCACTTT. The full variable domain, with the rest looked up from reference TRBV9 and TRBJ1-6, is DSGVTQTPKHLITATGQRVTLRCSPRSGDLSVYWYQQSLDQGLQFLIQYYNGEERAKGNILERFSAQQFPDLHSELNLSSLELGDSALYFCASSAGPIRSPLHFGNGTRLTVT.

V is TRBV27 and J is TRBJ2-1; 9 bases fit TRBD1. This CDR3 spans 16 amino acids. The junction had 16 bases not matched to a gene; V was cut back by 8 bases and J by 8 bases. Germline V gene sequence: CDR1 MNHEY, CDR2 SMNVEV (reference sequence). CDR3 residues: CASHLGTGSWSDEQFF. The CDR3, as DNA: TGTGCCAGCCATCTTGGGACAGGGTCATGGTCCGATGAGCAGTTCTTC.

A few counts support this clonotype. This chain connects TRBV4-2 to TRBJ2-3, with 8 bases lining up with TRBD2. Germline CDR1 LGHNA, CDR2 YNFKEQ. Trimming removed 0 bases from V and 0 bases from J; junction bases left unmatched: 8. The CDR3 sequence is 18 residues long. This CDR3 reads CASSQDGGGGLSTDTQYF. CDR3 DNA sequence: TGTGCCAGCAGCCAAGATGGGGGCGGGGGGCTAAGCACAGATACGCAGTATTTT.